The rows below give T cell receptor beta chains drawn from one sample of a study of shared clonotypes between healthy human individuals. Clones were sequenced by immunoSEQ multiplex PCR, and TCRdb holds only the in-frame ones, with some missing. The profile shows about 2 million clones, 85% to 95% of them singletons. Sequencing was carried out using naive CD4+ T cells sorted from blood. The receptors here all came from a man younger than 35 in good health. Both conserved end residues are part of each CDR3. The order of the fields is clone size, J gene, D gene, V gene, CDR3 length, CDR3 protein, CDR3 DNA. The D gene is left open where the match is weak. Rows may omit the clone size; those that give it use once, few, many or a size class.

size: .
J: TRBJ1-1
D: TRBD1
V: TRBV29-1
length: 14
CDR3: CSVDPTGLNTEAFF
DNA: TGCAGCGTTGATCCGACAGGGTTGAACACTGAAGCTTTCTTT

size: .
J: TRBJ2-3
D: TRBD2
V: TRBV11-2
length: 15
CDR3: CASSLDGLAYDTQYF
DNA: TGTGCCAGCAGCTTAGATGGACTAGCGTACGATACGCAGTATTTT

size: .
J: TRBJ2-1
D: .
V: TRBV5-1
length: 18
CDR3: CASSPFRWLPPENNEQFF
DNA: TGCGCCAGCAGCCCCTTTAGGTGGCTTCCCCCAGAGAACAATGAGCAGTTCTTC

size: .
J: TRBJ2-7
D: .
V: TRBV30
length: 14
CDR3: CALRIREGSYEQYF
DNA: TGTGCCTTGAGGATAAGGGAAGGTTCCTACGAGCAGTACTTC

size: .
J: TRBJ2-6
D: .
V: TRBV5-1
length: 18
CDR3: CASSLALIADSGANVLTF
DNA: TGCGCCAGCAGCTTGGCGCTGATAGCGGACTCTGGGGCCAACGTCCTGACTTTC

size: once
J: TRBJ1-5
D: .
V: TRBV9
length: 15
CDR3: CASAEGSFSNQPQHF
DNA: TGTGCCAGCGCCGAGGGCAGTTTTAGCAATCAGCCCCAGCATTTT

size: .
J: TRBJ2-1
D: TRBD2
V: TRBV7-9
length: 18
CDR3: CASTGAGTGTSGINEQFF
DNA: TGTGCCAGCACCGGAGCAGGGACAGGGACTAGCGGGATCAATGAGCAGTTCTTC

size: .
J: TRBJ1-4
D: TRBD1
V: TRBV7-8
length: 18
CDR3: CASSPQGTGFRTNEKLFF
DNA: TGTGCCAGCAGCCCACAGGGGACAGGGTTTAGAACTAATGAAAAACTGTTTTTT

size: .
J: TRBJ1-6
D: .
V: TRBV6-4
length: 13
CDR3: CASRERANSPLHF
DNA: TGTGCCAGCAGGGAGAGGGCCAATTCACCCCTCCACTTT

size: .
J: TRBJ2-7
D: TRBD2
V: TRBV18
length: 14
CDR3: CASSTGLAGYEQYF
DNA: TGTGCCAGCTCAACCGGACTAGCGGGCTACGAGCAGTACTTC

size: .
J: TRBJ2-7
D: TRBD1
V: TRBV6-5
length: 14
CDR3: CASSRGQTSYEQYF
DNA: TGTGCCAGCAGTCGGGGACAGACGTCCTACGAGCAGTACTTC

size: .
J: TRBJ2-3
D: .
V: TRBV18
length: 15
CDR3: CASSPIRDLTDTQYF
DNA: TGTGCCAGCTCACCTATCAGGGACCTCACAGATACGCAGTATTTT

size: once
J: TRBJ1-1
D: .
V: TRBV5-1
length: 15
CDR3: CASSPTRLTNTEAFF
DNA: TGCGCCAGCAGCCCAACCCGACTGACTAACACTGAAGCTTTCTTT

size: once
J: TRBJ2-7
D: TRBD1
V: TRBV7-2
length: 16
CDR3: CASSFKQGAFSYEQYF
DNA: TGTGCCAGCAGCTTTAAACAGGGGGCGTTTTCCTACGAGCAGTACTTC

size: .
J: TRBJ1-2
D: .
V: TRBV4-1
length: 19
CDR3: CASSHGSGTHQLSNYGYTF
DNA: TGCGCCAGCAGCCACGGATCGGGGACTCACCAACTCTCTAACTATGGCTACACCTTC

size: .
J: TRBJ1-2
D: .
V: TRBV18
length: 13
CDR3: CASSPRQGDGYTF
DNA: TGTGCCAGCTCACCGCGGCAAGGAGATGGCTACACCTTC

size: .
J: TRBJ1-2
D: .
V: TRBV7-8
length: 15
CDR3: CASSLTRGLNYGYTF
DNA: TGTGCCAGCAGCTTAACTCGGGGGCTTAATTATGGCTACACCTTC

size: .
J: TRBJ2-7
D: .
V: TRBV21-1
length: 15
CDR3: CASNTGTGKNYEQYF
DNA: TGTGCCAGCAACACCGGGACAGGGAAAAACTACGAGCAGTACTTC

size: .
J: TRBJ2-7
D: .
V: TRBV19
length: 16
CDR3: CASSISISGNQHEQYF
DNA: TGTGCCAGTAGTATCTCAATATCAGGGAATCAACACGAGCAGTACTTC

size: .
J: TRBJ1-1
D: .
V: TRBV11-2
length: 14
CDR3: CASSLSPTGTEAFF
DNA: TGTGCCAGCAGCTTATCCCCCACAGGGACTGAAGCTTTCTTT

size: .
J: TRBJ2-3
D: .
V: TRBV7-2
length: 13
CDR3: CASSPLGVDTQYF
DNA: TGTGCCAGCAGCCCCCTGGGCGTAGATACGCAGTATTTT

size: .
J: TRBJ1-6
D: .
V: TRBV19
length: 15
CDR3: CASSVGQTYNSPLHF
DNA: TGTGCCAGTAGCGTCGGACAGACCTATAATTCACCCCTCCACTTT

size: .
J: TRBJ2-6
D: TRBD1
V: TRBV30
length: 17
CDR3: CAWTKRTGGRGANVLTF
DNA: TGTGCCTGGACAAAACGGACAGGGGGTCGTGGGGCCAACGTCCTGACTTTC

size: .
J: TRBJ2-3
D: .
V: TRBV18
length: 15
CDR3: CASSPAAGGWDTQYF
DNA: TGTGCCAGCTCACCTGCGGCCGGGGGATGGGATACGCAGTATTTT

size: .
J: TRBJ1-5
D: TRBD1
V: TRBV10-3
length: 13
CDR3: CAIGTATNQPQHF
DNA: TGTGCCATAGGGACAGCTACTAATCAGCCCCAGCATTTT

size: .
J: TRBJ1-1
D: .
V: TRBV6-1
length: 14
CDR3: CASSEGGGNTEAFF
DNA: TGTGCCAGCAGTGAGGGAGGGGGAAACACTGAAGCTTTCTTT

size: .
J: TRBJ2-6
D: TRBD1
V: TRBV19
length: 15
CDR3: CASTQTGAGANVLTF
DNA: TGTGCCAGTACGCAGACAGGGGCTGGGGCCAACGTCCTGACTTTC